This T cell receptor beta chain was recorded in a study of blood T cell repertoires in COVID-19. Study summary: From the United States, Italy and Spain came samples of acute and convalescent COVID-19. Sources were T cells, B-cell-depleted T cells, or PBMCs; the material itself was cDNA or gDNA.

The protocol was immunoSEQ multiplex PCR, while the TCRdb copy is restricted to in-frame clones and leaves out a portion. Among under 90,000 clones listed, roughly 85% were seen once. This CDR3 contains 16 residues. V lost 0 bases and J lost 0; bases outside the gene matches: 2. CDR1 and CDR2 (germline): SGHRS, YFSETQ. The rearrangement uses TRBV5-1 and TRBJ2-1, with 8 bases identical to TRBD2. Sequenced input: peripheral blood. This clonotype was sampled from a woman aged 50 to 65 with COVID-19, enrolled during active disease. The CDR3 coding sequence is TGCGCCAGCAGCTTGGTCCTAGCGGGCTCCTACAATGAGCAGTTCTTC. It yields the protein CASSLVLAGSYNEQFF.